Shown below are 32 T cell receptor beta chains from a single sample sequenced in a study of cytomegalovirus exposure and HLA in healthy donors (dated by TCRdb to 2015 to 2018). The library came from the immunoSEQ multiplex PCR assay. For the multiplex PCR, a mixture combining 60 forward primers for TCR Vbeta segments and 13 reverse primers for TCR Jbeta segments was used. TCRdb took over this immuneACCESS table, retaining in-frame rearrangements with V and J assigned. Such tables are incomplete; in checked studies, under half of the missing clones stem from an unresolved V gene, and the remainder is unexplained. The table for this sample lists roughly 96,000 clones; roughly 74% of them were counted only once. Jointly, the top ten make up roughly 13% of the sample. The sequenced sample was PBMCs. The receptors originated from a woman between 65 and 79 years old in good health and CMV-seropositive.

This clone was observed a few times. The gene calls are TRBV7-6 and TRBJ2-2; tentative D call: TRBD2 (5 bases). From germline, CDR1 is SGHVS and CDR2 FNYEAQ. The CDR3 is 14 residues long. The V end lost 5 bases, the J end lost 4 bases, and 11 bases lay between the germline ends. This chain's CDR3 is CASSERVTTGELFF. DNA for the CDR3: TGTGCCAGCAGCGAGAGGGTGACCACCGGGGAGCTGTTTTTT.

This rearrangement joins TRBV28 to TRBJ1-2; 9 positions agree with TRBD1. The ends lost 6 bases at V and 0 bases at J; junction bases unmatched: 23. There are 21 residues in the CDR3. The germline CDR1 and CDR2 sequences are MDHEN and SYDVKM. The CDR3 DNA is TGTGCCAGCAGCTCTCCCTGGACAGGGGTCTTGACCTCCTTAGCTAACTATGGCTACACCTTC. As protein: CASSSPWTGVLTSLANYGYTF.

The chain employs TRBV2 and TRBJ1-6; 7 bases map to TRBD1. V lost 7 bases and J lost 5; bases outside the gene matches: 5. CDR3 length: 14 residues. In germline, CDR1 is SNHLY, CDR2 FYNNEI. The CDR3 DNA follows: TGTGCCAGCACCCGAGGGGGCGATAATTCACCCCTCCACTTT. Amino acid sequence: CASTRGGDNSPLHF.

V and J are TRBV18 and TRBJ2-2; D is uncertain. This CDR3 spans 13 amino acids. The V end was cut by 3 bases, the J end by 4 bases, with 6 bases between. Germline V gives CDR1 KGHSH, CDR2 LQKENI. CDR3 region: CASSPRSTGELFF. DNA for the CDR3: TGTGCCAGCTCACCTAGGAGCACCGGGGAGCTGTTTTTT.

This chain joins TRBV27 and TRBJ2-5; tentatively, D is TRBD1 (6 bases). The closer fit of TRBJ2-7 to the DNA end suggests the J call may be wrong. This CDR3 region has 14 residues. Germline loops: CDR1 MNHEY, CDR2 SMNVEV (reference sequence). The CDR3 loop reads CASRPDSWGLEQYF. In DNA form, the CDR3 reads TGTGCCAGCAGACCTGACAGCTGGGGGCTCGAGCAGTACTTC.

The V call is TRBV9, the J call TRBJ2-7, with a possible D match to TRBD1 (6 bases). The CDR3 extends over 17 amino acids. Germline values: CDR1 SGDLS, CDR2 YYNGEE. V gave up 0 bases and J gave up 4 bases, with 20 bases separating them. CDR3 sequence (DNA): TGTGCCAGCAGCGTAGTAGCCCAGACCGGGACAAGATACGAGCAGTACTTC. This translates into CASSVVAQTGTRYEQYF. Full variable domain (outside the CDR3, taken from reference TRBV9 and TRBJ2-7): DSGVTQTPKHLITATGQRVTLRCSPRSGDLSVYWYQQSLDQGLQFLIQYYNGEERAKGNILERFSAQQFPDLHSELNLSSLELGDSALYFCASSVVAQTGTRYEQYFGPGTRLTVT.

This chain links TRBV18 with TRBJ2-1, with 10 bases lining up with TRBD2. CDR3 length equals 18 residues. Per the germline V gene, CDR1 is KGHSH and CDR2 is LQKENI. Losses at the gene ends were 6 bases for V and 3 bases for J; bases not matched to a gene: 14. This CDR3 reads CASSKSPLAGDDYNEQFF. In DNA form, the CDR3 reads TGTGCCAGCTCCAAATCCCCTCTAGCGGGAGACGACTACAATGAGCAGTTCTTC. The full variable domain, its missing parts supplied by reference TRBV18 and TRBJ2-1, is NAGVMQNPRHLVRRRGQEARLRCSPMKGHSHVYWYRQLPEEGLKFMVYLQKENIIDESGMPKERFSAEFPKEGPSILRIQQVVRGDSAAYFCASSKSPLAGDDYNEQFFGPGTRLTVL.

The chain employs TRBV6-5 and TRBJ2-7, with D tentatively TRBD1 (6 bases). CDR1 and CDR2 (germline): MNHEY, SVGAGI. The V and J ends lost 6 bases and 0 bases respectively, with 12 bases between them. CDR3 length equals 14 residues. The CDR3: CASRTQGFSYEQYF. The CDR3 DNA follows: TGTGCCAGCAGGACACAGGGATTCTCCTACGAGCAGTACTTC.

V is TRBV11-2 and J is TRBJ2-1; 9 bases match TRBD2. J was trimmed by 10 bases and V by 6 bases; bases with no gene match: 19. CDR1 and CDR2 (germline): SGHAT, FQNNGV. CDR3 length equals 17 residues. The CDR3 DNA follows: TGTGCCAGCAGGTTCCAGCGGGCTAGCGGGATGGATCGAGAGCAGTTCTTC. It yields the protein CASRFQRASGMDREQFF.

The chain combines TRBV5-1 with TRBJ2-1, with 7 bases fitting TRBD1. The length of the CDR3 is 14 residues. Germline CDR1 and CDR2: SGHRS and YFSETQ. Trimming removed 3 bases from V and 6 bases from J; junction bases left unmatched: 6. CDR3 residues: CASSWTGQINEQFF. Written as DNA, the CDR3 is TGCGCCAGCAGCTGGACGGGACAGATCAATGAGCAGTTCTTC.

The chain combines TRBV5-1 with TRBJ2-1; 10 nucleotides align to TRBD2. Germline V lookup: CDR1 SGHRS, CDR2 YFSETQ. V was pared by 3 bases and J by 4 bases, with 13 bases of the junction left unmatched. The CDR3 contains 18 residues. The DNA for the CDR3 is TGCGCCAGCAGCTCGGGGTTTATAGCGGGGGGAACATACAATGAGCAGTTCTTC. Encoded protein: CASSSGFIAGGTYNEQFF.

This clone was counted once. This rearrangement joins TRBV11-2 to TRBJ2-5; unclear D gene. The DNA end is more similar to TRBJ2-7, so the J call may be wrong. Per the germline V gene, CDR1 is SGHAT and CDR2 is FQNNGV. This CDR3 is 14 amino acids long. CDR3 nucleotide sequence: TGTGCCAGCAGCTCGGCTTTTAGCTCCTACGAGCAGTACTTC. Translating it yields CASSSAFSSYEQYF.

The chain combines TRBV2 with TRBJ2-1, with 8 bases that match TRBD2. V was clipped by 11 bases and J by 10 bases; unmatched bases: 10. The CDR3 extends over 12 amino acids. Germline V CDR1 and CDR2: SNHLY, FYNNEI. The CDR3 protein is CASGGGLVEQFF. DNA of the CDR3: TGTGCCTCCGGGGGGGGTTTGGTCGAGCAGTTCTTC. The whole variable domain, filled in from reference TRBV2 and TRBJ2-1, reads EPEVTQTPSHQVTQMGQEVILRCVPISNHLYFYWYRQILGQKVEFLVSFYNNEISEKSEIFDDQFSVERPDGSNFTLKIRSTKLEDSAMYFCASGGGLVEQFFGPGTRLTVL.

The chain employs TRBV28 and TRBJ2-3, with TRBD2 as a possible D gene (5 bases). Germline V gives CDR1 MDHEN, CDR2 SYDVKM. This CDR3 comprises 15 residues. Trimming cost V 3 bases and J 4 bases, with 14 bases left between them. This CDR3 reads CASSLSGFGADTQYF. The CDR3 DNA sequence: TGTGCCAGCAGTTTGTCGGGATTTGGGGCAGATACGCAGTATTTT.

The chain recombines TRBV19 with TRBJ1-4, with a possible D match to TRBD1 (6 bases). Germline V gene sequence: CDR1 LNHDA, CDR2 SQIVND (reference sequence). There are 14 residues in the CDR3. Trimming cost V 2 bases and J 8 bases, with 12 bases left between them. The CDR3 DNA is TGTGCCAGTAGTATAACAGGGCGAATCGAAAAACTGTTTTTT. It is translated as CASSITGRIEKLFF.

The chain combines TRBV4-1 with TRBJ1-4; 8 bases are a match to TRBD1. This CDR3 contains 14 residues. The germline V gene has CDR1 MGHRA and CDR2 YSYEKL. V was pared by 4 bases and J by 8 bases, with 6 bases of the junction left unmatched. CDR3 in DNA: TGCGCCAGCAGCCCACAGGGGGGGAAGGAAAAACTGTTTTTT. This translates into CASSPQGGKEKLFF.

The chain employs TRBV2 and TRBJ2-7; TRBD1 aligns across 10 bases. V lost 6 bases to trimming and J lost 5 bases; unmatched junction nucleotides: 10. Per the germline V gene, CDR1 is SNHLY and CDR2 is FYNNEI. The CDR3 runs 15 residues. The CDR3 sequence is CASREPTGGYDEQYF. The CDR3 DNA sequence: TGTGCCAGCAGAGAACCGACAGGGGGCTACGACGAGCAGTACTTC.

This chain links TRBV4-3 with TRBJ1-6; the D gene is possibly TRBD1 (5 bases). The ends were cut back, 1 base at V and 4 bases at J, with 5 bases in the middle. In germline, CDR1 is LGHNA, CDR2 YSLEER. The CDR3 contains 14 residues. CDR3 bases: TGCGCCAGCAGCCAAGGACAGTATAATTCACCCCTCCACTTT. Amino acids: CASSQGQYNSPLHF.

The chain joins TRBV18 to TRBJ1-1; D is uncertain. The V gene lost 4 bases and the J gene lost 2 bases, with 8 bases spanning the gap. Germline CDR1 KGHSH, CDR2 LQKENI. The CDR3 covers 13 residues. The CDR3 protein is CASSLELNTEAFF. CDR3 DNA: TGTGCCAGCTCACTCGAGTTAAACACTGAAGCTTTCTTT.

The chain employs TRBV6-5 and TRBJ2-7; TRBD1 agrees at 7 bases. Germline assignment: CDR1 MNHEY and CDR2 SVGAGI. Losses at the gene ends were 2 bases for V and 1 base for J; bases not matched to a gene: 8. CDR3 length: 16 residues. In DNA form, the CDR3 reads TGTGCCAGCAGTTACCACGGGACAGTGGGGTCCTACGAGCAGTACTTC. Translating it yields CASSYHGTVGSYEQYF.

This clone was picked up a small number of times. The V and J genes are TRBV7-9 and TRBJ2-1; the match to TRBD2 covers 8 bases. Germline V lookup: CDR1 SEHNR, CDR2 FQNEAQ (reference sequence). Unmatched junction bases numbered 3, after V lost 1 base and J lost 7 bases. This CDR3 contains 14 residues. Here the CDR3 reads CASSLVGGGNEQFF. CDR3 coding DNA: TGTGCCAGCAGCTTAGTTGGCGGGGGGAATGAGCAGTTCTTC.

This chain uses TRBV7-3 with TRBJ2-2; no clear D gene. The CDR3 totals 15 residues. Germline V gives CDR1 SGHTA, CDR2 FQGTGA. V lost 3 bases and J lost 3, with 11 bases in between. CDR3 in amino acids: CASSLLVDYTGELFF. In DNA form, the CDR3 reads TGTGCCAGCAGCTTGCTAGTCGACTACACCGGGGAGCTGTTTTTT.

V is TRBV14 and J is TRBJ1-1; D is ambiguous. Between the trimmed V and J ends, which lost 5 bases and 5 bases, there was a span of 12 bases. This CDR3 has 13 residues. Germline V CDR1 and CDR2: SGHDN, FVKESK. Here the CDR3 DNA reads TGTGCCAGCAGCTATTTTCGAGGGACTGAAGCTTTCTTT. It translates to CASSYFRGTEAFF.

The CDR3 loop is CASSLGPTGGTEAFF. The CDR3 DNA reads TGTGCCAGCAGCTTGGGGCCGACAGGGGGGACTGAAGCTTTCTTT. This rearrangement joins TRBV5-6 to TRBJ1-1; 9 bases line up with TRBD1. With 0 bases clipped from V and 5 bases from J, the junction kept 5 bases outside the gene matches. The CDR3 is made up of 15 amino acids. Germline V CDR1 and CDR2: SGHDT, YYEEEE.

The V gene is TRBV15, the J gene TRBJ2-7; TRBD1 agrees at 7 bases. Germline-derived CDR1 and CDR2 are LNHNV and YYDKDF (reference sequence). This CDR3 region has 16 residues. Trimming cost V 1 base and J 2 bases; bases outside gene matches: 8. CDR3 DNA sequence: TGTGCCACCAGCAGAGTACGACAGGGTGGGACCTACGAGCAGTACTTC. Translation: CATSRVRQGGTYEQYF.

V gene TRBV7-9 combines with J gene TRBJ2-1, with a weak D call TRBD1 (5 bases). CDR1 SEHNR and CDR2 FQNEAQ come from the germline V gene (reference sequence). The CDR3 has 14 amino acids. The ends were cut back, 5 bases at V and 3 bases at J, with 11 bases in the middle. CDR3 region: CASSPRQSYNEQFF. The DNA of the CDR3 is TGTGCCAGCAGCCCACGACAGAGCTACAATGAGCAGTTCTTC.

V and J are TRBV7-6 and TRBJ1-5; weak D call: TRBD1 (5 bases). V dropped 1 base and J dropped 1 base, with 8 bases sitting between them. The CDR3 totals 15 residues. The germline V gene encodes CDR1 SGHVS and CDR2 FNYEAQ. CDR3 amino acids: CASSLGWGSNQPQHF. CDR3 in DNA: TGTGCCAGCAGCTTAGGATGGGGCAGCAATCAGCCCCAGCATTTT. The whole variable domain, filled in from reference TRBV7-6 and TRBJ1-5, reads GAGVSQSPRYKVTKRGQDVALRCDPISGHVSLYWYRQALGQGPEFLTYFNYEAQQDKSGLPNDRFSAERPEGSISTLTIQRTEQRDSAMYRCASSLGWGSNQPQHFGDGTRLSIL.

This chain uses TRBV5-1 with TRBJ1-6; unclear D gene. Germline V gives CDR1 SGHRS, CDR2 YFSETQ. The CDR3 is 17 amino acids. Trimming took 4 bases from V and 1 from J, leaving 15 bases between them. CDR3 in DNA: TGCGCCAGCAGCCGGGGATCTTGGGAATCCTATAATTCACCCCTCCACTTT. Amino acids: CASSRGSWESYNSPLHF.

The table lists this clone with a few counts. V is TRBV7-9 and J is TRBJ1-5, with D possibly matching TRBD1 (5 bases). The ends were cut back, 5 bases at V and 4 bases at J, with 15 bases in the middle. CDR3 length: 15 amino acids. Germline V gene data show CDR1 as SEHNR and CDR2 as FQNEAQ (reference sequence). This chain's CDR3 is CASSAQGGGNQPQHF. Written as DNA, the CDR3 is TGTGCCAGCAGCGCCCAGGGCGGGGGTAATCAGCCCCAGCATTTT.

The gene calls are TRBV7-9 and TRBJ2-1, with 7 nucleotides matching TRBD2. The J segment lost 0 bases and the V segment lost 5 bases, leaving 4 bases of the junction unmatched. Germline V CDR1 and CDR2: SEHNR, FQNEAQ (reference sequence). This CDR3 is 15 amino acids long. This CDR3 reads CASSPSGSSYNEQFF. The CDR3 DNA follows: TGTGCCAGCAGCCCTAGCGGTAGCTCCTACAATGAGCAGTTCTTC. Together with reference TRBV7-9 and TRBJ2-1, the CDR3 gives the full variable domain: DTGVSQNPRHKITKRGQNVTFRCDPISEHNRLYWYRQTLGQGPEFLTYFQNEAQLEKSRLLSDRFSAERPKGSFSTLEIQRTEQGDSAMYLCASSPSGSSYNEQFFGPGTRLTVL.

This chain joins TRBV2 and TRBJ1-5, with unresolved D. Trimming pared 8 bases from V and 0 bases from J, leaving 11 bases between. The CDR3 totals 14 residues. Germline values: CDR1 SNHLY, CDR2 FYNNEI. The CDR3 coding sequence is TGTGCCAGCGTTGAGCAGGATAGCAATCAGCCCCAGCATTTT. It codes for CASVEQDSNQPQHF.

A note on this clone: In the same sample, other DNA sequences code for this CDR3. The gene calls are TRBV5-1 and TRBJ1-4; no clear D gene. The CDR3 spans 14 residues. Germline CDR1 is SGHRS and CDR2 is YFSETQ. Trimming left V 0 bases short and J 7 bases short, with 10 bases between. CDR3 region: CASSLDSSGEKLFF. In nucleotides, the CDR3 is TGCGCCAGCAGCTTGGACTCAAGCGGTGAAAAACTGTTTTTT.